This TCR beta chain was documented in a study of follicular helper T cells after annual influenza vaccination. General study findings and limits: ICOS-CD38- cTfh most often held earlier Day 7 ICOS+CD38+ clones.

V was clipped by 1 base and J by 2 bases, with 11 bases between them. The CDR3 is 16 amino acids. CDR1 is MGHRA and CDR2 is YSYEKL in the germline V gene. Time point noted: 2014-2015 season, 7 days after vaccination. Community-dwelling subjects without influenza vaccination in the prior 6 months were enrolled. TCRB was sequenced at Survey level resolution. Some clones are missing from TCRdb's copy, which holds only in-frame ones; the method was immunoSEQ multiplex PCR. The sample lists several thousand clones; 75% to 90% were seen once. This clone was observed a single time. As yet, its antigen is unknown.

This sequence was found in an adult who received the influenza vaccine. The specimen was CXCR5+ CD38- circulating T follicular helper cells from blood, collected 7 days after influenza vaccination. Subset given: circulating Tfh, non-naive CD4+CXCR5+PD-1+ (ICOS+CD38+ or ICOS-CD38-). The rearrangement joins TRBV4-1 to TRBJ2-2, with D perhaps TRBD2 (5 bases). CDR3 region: CASSQVPGFNTGELFF. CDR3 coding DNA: TGCGCCAGCAGCCAAGTACCGGGGTTTAACACCGGGGAGCTGTTTTTT.